This T cell receptor (beta chain) was recovered during a study of blood T cell repertoires in COVID-19. In the study overall: Spain, Italy and the United States supplied samples that represented acute and convalescent COVID-19. From T cells, B-cell-depleted T cells, or PBMCs came the material, which was cDNA or gDNA.

The germline gives CDR1 SGHVS, CDR2 FQNEAQ. J gave up 2 bases and V 5 bases, and 5 bases lay outside the gene matches. CDR3 length: 15 amino acids. In the authors' methods: Amplification with reference gene primers provided the estimates of nucleated cell counts. Only in-frame clones appear in the TCRdb table, and some are missing; sequencing was by immunoSEQ multiplex PCR. V, J and clone size derive from that table, while D and trimming were established from the DNA sequence. The repertoire holds just under 30,000 clones, about 80% seen once, with about half in the top ten. The clonotype originates from a woman in her 70s with acute or convalescent COVID-19. The chain uses TRBV7-8 and TRBJ1-5, with TRBD1 matching over 8 bases. The sample taken for sequencing was peripheral blood. CDR3: CASSPQGAGNQPQHF. The CDR3 region has the DNA TGTGCCAGCAGCCCGCAGGGGGCGGGCAATCAGCCCCAGCATTTT.